The table lists the clone carrying this TCR beta chain with a count of one. Its antigen is undetermined. This entry comes from a study of T-cell reconstitution after alpha-beta-depleted transplantation in children. General study points: There were some patients whose high TCRbeta diversity at day 60 came from surviving recipient T cells and thymic progenitors. After transplant, at about two months, alpha-beta T cells were reportedly derived from several hundred expanded graft clones. T-cell counts and diversity at one year post-transplant came mainly from newly produced T cells.

During its preparation, the TCRbeta library received unique molecular identifiers. Using its own MiXCR run on the PCR reads, TCRdb lists one record per CDR3 protein. This table holds about 98,000 distinct CDR3 sequences, around 22% found once. This CDR3 region has 16 residues. The germline V and J ends were trimmed by 0 bases and 9 bases, with 19 bases remaining between them. Germline V gene sequence: CDR1 SGHRS, CDR2 YFSETQ. This sample comprised PBMCs, obtained before TCRalphabeta/CD19-depleted stem cell transplant. This receptor was obtained from a boy between 2 and 10 years old with acute lymphoblastic leukemia, due to receive a stem cell transplant. The gene calls are TRBV5-1 and TRBJ2-1, with D perhaps matching TRBD2 (6 bases). The CDR3 sequence is CASSLVGGARYGEQFF. The CDR3 DNA reads TGCGCCAGCAGCTTGGTAGGCGGGGCCCGGTACGGTGAGCAGTTCTTC.